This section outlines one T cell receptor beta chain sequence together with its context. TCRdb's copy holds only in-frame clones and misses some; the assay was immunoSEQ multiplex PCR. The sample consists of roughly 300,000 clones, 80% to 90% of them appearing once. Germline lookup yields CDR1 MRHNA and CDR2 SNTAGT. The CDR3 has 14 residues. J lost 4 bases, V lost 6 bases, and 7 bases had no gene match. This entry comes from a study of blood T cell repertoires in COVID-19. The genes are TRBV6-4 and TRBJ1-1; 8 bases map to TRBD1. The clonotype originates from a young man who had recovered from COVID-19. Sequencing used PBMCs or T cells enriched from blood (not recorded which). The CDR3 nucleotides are TGTGCCAGCAGCGCCGGGACAGGTATCACTGAAGCTTTCTTT. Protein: CASSAGTGITEAFF.